The T cell receptor (beta chain) under discussion was sequenced for a study of blood T cell repertoires in COVID-19. Study at large: Acute and convalescent COVID-19 samples came from the United States, Italy and Spain. PBMCs, B-cell-depleted T cells, or T cells were the source of the cDNA or gDNA that made up the material.

The CDR3 has 14 amino acids. The V gene's germline CDR1 is LNHDA and CDR2 SQIVND (reference sequence). The germline V and J ends were trimmed by 5 bases and 1 base, with 12 bases remaining between them. Original handling: Counts of nucleated cells, estimated from reference gene primer amplification, were obtained. TCRdb keeps only in-frame clones here, not all; method: immunoSEQ multiplex PCR. The DNA gave D and trimming, while V, J and clone size come from that table. The sample has fewer than 300,000 clones, approximately 85% seen once. The TCR originated in a human donor in a cohort sampled during active COVID-19. This chain links TRBV19 with TRBJ2-7; maybe TRBD1 (6 bases). Material for sequencing was peripheral blood. CDR3 loop: CASSWADSSYEQYF. The CDR3 coding sequence is TGTGCCAGTAGTTGGGCGGACAGTTCCTACGAGCAGTACTTC.